Shown below are 21 T cell receptor beta chains from a single sample sequenced in a study of control samples from healthy donors and cancer patients. TCRdb keeps only in-frame clones here, not all; method: immunoSEQ multiplex PCR. This sample has 140,000 to 150,000 clones, with more than 90% found just once. The sample consisted of blood. The receptors were gathered from a man younger than 40 in good health.

The genes are TRBV5-4 and TRBJ1-2, with D possibly matching TRBD1 (5 bases). This CDR3 contains 15 residues. Germline lookup yields CDR1 SGHNT and CDR2 YYREEE (reference sequence). V was trimmed by 3 bases and J by 5 bases, leaving 17 bases between them. The CDR3 loop is CASSSINGAGYGYTF. The CDR3 DNA reads TGTGCCAGCAGCTCCATAAACGGGGCCGGGTATGGCTACACCTTC. The full variable domain, with the rest looked up from reference TRBV5-4 and TRBJ1-2, is ETGVTQSPTHLIKTRGQQVTLRCSSQSGHNTVSWYQQALGQGPQFIFQYYREEENGRGNFPPRFSGLQFPNYSSELNVNALELDDSALYLCASSSINGAGYGYTFGSGTRLTVV.

This sequence joins TRBV6-5 and TRBJ2-3; either TRBD1 or TRBD2 may supply D (6 bases each). Germline loops: CDR1 MNHEY, CDR2 SVGAGI. The CDR3 loop spans 14 amino acids. Trimming stripped 7 bases from V and 0 bases from J, with 11 bases between. CDR3 residues: CASNRGLSTDTQYF. In DNA, the CDR3 is TGTGCCAGCAACCGGGGGCTCAGCACAGATACGCAGTATTTT.

The sample holds a few counts of this clone. The V gene is TRBV6-6, the J gene TRBJ1-5; D not resolved. Trimming removed 2 bases from V and 4 bases from J, with 9 bases in between. Per the germline V gene, CDR1 is MNHNY and CDR2 is SVGAGI (reference sequence). This CDR3 spans 14 amino acids. The chain's CDR3 is CASSYNTGNQPQHF. In nucleotides, the CDR3 is TGTGCCAGCAGTTACAACACGGGAAATCAGCCCCAGCATTTT.

The J gene is TRBJ2-3, the V gene TRBV9; 7 positions agree with TRBD2. The germline gives CDR1 SGDLS, CDR2 YYNGEE. Trimming took 0 bases from V and 1 from J; bases not matched to a gene: 11. CDR3 length: 18 residues. The chain's CDR3 is CASSVVFGGGSGTDTQYF. The CDR3 coding sequence is TGTGCCAGCAGCGTAGTGTTTGGCGGGGGTAGCGGCACAGATACGCAGTATTTT. The variable domain in full, completed from reference TRBV9 and TRBJ2-3, reads DSGVTQTPKHLITATGQRVTLRCSPRSGDLSVYWYQQSLDQGLQFLIQYYNGEERAKGNILERFSAQQFPDLHSELNLSSLELGDSALYFCASSVVFGGGSGTDTQYFGPGTRLTVL.

The V and J genes are TRBV2 and TRBJ2-4; D uncertain. Trimming shortened V by 6 bases and J by 0 bases, and 18 bases separated the two germline ends. Germline lookup yields CDR1 SNHLY and CDR2 FYNNEI. This CDR3 has 17 residues. In nucleotides, the CDR3 is TGTGCCAGCAGCGGCACAGTGGGTCACTTAGCCAAAAACATTCAGTACTTC. Protein product: CASSGTVGHLAKNIQYF.

This clone was detected once. The chain employs TRBV30 and TRBJ2-3, with 9 positions matching TRBD2. The CDR3 is 15 amino acids. Per the germline V gene, CDR1 is GTSNPN and CDR2 is SVGIG (reference sequence). Trimming at V came to 1 base and at J to 2 bases, leaving 4 bases not matched to a gene. The CDR3 here is CAWSGASGVTDTQYF. The DNA of the CDR3 is TGTGCCTGGAGTGGGGCTAGCGGGGTCACAGATACGCAGTATTTT.

This clone was recorded only once. The V and J genes are TRBV27 and TRBJ1-3; 7 nucleotides agree with TRBD1. Trimming removed 6 bases from V and 6 bases from J; junction bases left unmatched: 5. In germline, CDR1 is MNHEY, CDR2 SMNVEV (reference sequence). The CDR3 totals 13 residues. The CDR3 nucleotides read TGTGCCAGCAGCCGGGACAGCGAAAACACCATATATTTT. Translated: CASSRDSENTIYF.

The chain joins TRBV5-8 to TRBJ2-3, with TRBD2 identical over 11 bases. The V gene's germline CDR1 is SGHTS and CDR2 YDEGEE. With 4 bases clipped from V and 3 bases from J, the junction kept 7 bases outside the gene matches. The CDR3 runs 16 residues. The CDR3 nucleotides are TGTGCCAGCAGCCAGGATTCTAGCGGGGGGACAGATACGCAGTATTTT. This codes for CASSQDSSGGTDTQYF.

The rearrangement joins TRBV27 to TRBJ2-7, with TRBD2 as a possible D gene (5 bases). The V and J ends lost 3 bases and 5 bases respectively, with 5 bases between them. Germline lookup yields CDR1 MNHEY and CDR2 SMNVEV (reference sequence). The CDR3 spans 11 residues. The CDR3 bases are TGTGCCAGCAGTTTCGGGGACGAGCAGTACTTC. Translating it yields CASSFGDEQYF.

The chain has TRBV19 and TRBJ1-5; D is ambiguous. CDR1 is LNHDA and CDR2 is SQIVND in the germline V gene (reference sequence). The CDR3 has 12 amino acids. V shed 7 bases and J shed 3 bases, with 7 bases lying between them. For the CDR3, the DNA is TGTGCCAGTATGAGCTACAATCAGCCCCAGCATTTT. Translation gives CASMSYNQPQHF.

The rearrangement links TRBV7-6 to TRBJ1-1; D uncertain. The CDR3 is made up of 13 amino acids. Trimming stripped 1 base from V and 4 bases from J, with 7 bases between. The germline gives CDR1 SGHVS, CDR2 FNYEAQ. The CDR3 DNA sequence: TGTGCCAGCAGCTTAGGCACGAGCACTGAAGCTTTCTTT. Translating it yields CASSLGTSTEAFF.

The chain links TRBV2 to TRBJ2-7; no firm D call. Trimming removed 3 bases from V and 2 bases from J, with 14 bases in between. The CDR3 length is 15 residues. Germline CDR1 reads SNHLY; CDR2 reads FYNNEI. The chain's CDR3 is CASSDTWVGTYEQYF. In DNA form, the CDR3 reads TGTGCCAGCAGTGATACGTGGGTTGGAACCTACGAGCAGTACTTC. Together with reference TRBV2 and TRBJ2-7, the CDR3 gives the full variable domain: EPEVTQTPSHQVTQMGQEVILRCVPISNHLYFYWYRQILGQKVEFLVSFYNNEISEKSEIFDDQFSVERPDGSNFTLKIRSTKLEDSAMYFCASSDTWVGTYEQYFGPGTRLTVT.

This chain connects TRBV6-5 to TRBJ1-1; no definite D call. CDR3 length equals 14 residues. Trimming removed 0 bases at V and 4 bases at J, with 9 bases between. CDR1 and CDR2 (germline): MNHEY, SVGAGI. The CDR3 nucleotides are TGTGCCAGCAGTTACTCGCTCGGTAGCACTGAAGCTTTCTTT. Protein sequence: CASSYSLGSTEAFF.

Comments on this clone: This sample also contains other DNA sequences that code for the same CDR3. The chain links TRBV19 to TRBJ1-1; TRBD1 might be the D (6 bases). CDR3 length: 13 residues. The germline V and J ends were trimmed by 4 bases and 1 base, with 7 bases remaining between them. Germline lookup yields CDR1 LNHDA and CDR2 SQIVND (reference sequence). CDR3: CASSTTGNTEAFF. The CDR3 DNA reads as TGTGCCAGTAGTACGACAGGGAACACTGAAGCTTTCTTT.

This clone was recorded a few times. The chain combines TRBV20-1 with TRBJ2-7; TRBD1 agrees at 8 bases. With 5 bases clipped from V and 6 bases from J, the junction kept 3 bases outside the gene matches. The length of the CDR3 is 11 residues. Germline loops: CDR1 DFQATT, CDR2 SNEGSKA (reference sequence). CDR3 sequence reads: CSAPDRGEQYF. In DNA form, the CDR3 reads TGCAGTGCTCCCGACAGGGGCGAGCAGTACTTC.

The V and J genes are TRBV28 and TRBJ2-1; 10 bases line up with TRBD1. Germline CDR1 MDHEN, CDR2 SYDVKM. This CDR3 is 16 amino acids long. After removal of 2 bases from V and 7 bases from J, the junction contained 8 bases not matched to a gene. CDR3 residues: CASSLPGQGRLNEQFF. The CDR3 nucleotides are TGTGCCAGCAGTTTACCGGGACAGGGGCGTTTGAATGAGCAGTTCTTC.

The chain uses TRBV19 and TRBJ2-7, with TRBD1 as a possible D gene (6 bases). Germline loops: CDR1 LNHDA, CDR2 SQIVND (reference sequence). The CDR3 spans 12 residues. The V end was cut by 8 bases, the J end by 4 bases, with 12 bases between. The CDR3 reads CASSQGNYEQYF. The CDR3 DNA is TGTGCCAGTTCTCAGGGGAATTACGAGCAGTACTTC.

This clone was observed a few times. The V gene is TRBV6-4, the J gene TRBJ1-6; D is possibly TRBD1 (5 bases). The ends were cut back, 4 bases at V and 5 bases at J, with 12 bases in the middle. Germline V CDR1 and CDR2: MRHNA, SNTAGT. The CDR3 is made up of 15 amino acids. CDR3 sequence reads: CASSVGPDDNSPLHF. The DNA of the CDR3 is TGTGCCAGCAGTGTGGGGCCAGATGATAATTCACCCCTCCACTTT.

A single count supports this clone. This chain links TRBV5-6 with TRBJ1-1; 7 positions agree with TRBD1. The ends lost 4 bases at V and 1 base at J; junction bases unmatched: 4. The CDR3 extends over 14 amino acids. Germline V lookup: CDR1 SGHDT, CDR2 YYEEEE. This chain's CDR3 is CASSEGTANTEAFF. CDR3 nucleotide sequence: TGTGCCAGCAGCGAGGGGACAGCGAACACTGAAGCTTTCTTT.

The chain employs TRBV5-6 and TRBJ2-7, with TRBD2 as a possible D gene (7 bases). This CDR3 comprises 15 residues. Germline loops: CDR1 SGHDT, CDR2 YYEEEE. V dropped 2 bases and J dropped 0 bases, with 12 bases sitting between them. In DNA, the CDR3 is TGTGCCAGCAGCTTAGGCGGGGGCGCCTCCTACGAGCAGTACTTC. Translating gives CASSLGGGASYEQYF. Complete variable domain (other parts from reference TRBV5-6 and TRBJ2-7): DAGVTQSPTHLIKTRGQQVTLRCSPKSGHDTVSWYQQALGQGPQFIFQYYEEEERQRGNFPDRFSGHQFPNYSSELNVNALLLGDSALYLCASSLGGGASYEQYFGPGTRLTVT.

The chain joins TRBV4-1 to TRBJ1-5; D unresolved. Trimming removed 1 base at V and 4 bases at J, with 5 bases between. CDR1 and CDR2 (germline): MGHRA, YSYEKL. CDR3 length: 13 residues. In nucleotides, the CDR3 is TGCGCCAGCAGCCAAGTTTTAAATCAGCCCCAGCATTTT. Translation gives CASSQVLNQPQHF.